These 32 T cell receptor beta chains share one sample of origin, sequenced in a study of post-analysis software for immune sequencing data. Regarding the study as a whole: Four to six TRBV segments (TRBV5-6, TRBV5-1 and TRBV20-1 among them) occurred more frequently in patients than in controls.

These receptors are not linked to any known antigen. Every TCR beta cDNA library bore unique molecular identifiers. TCRdb independently ran MiXCR on the PCR reads; one entry per CDR3 protein. In the table there are about 200,000 distinct CDR3 sequences, 29% of which are singletons. The sample comprised blood. The receptors were gathered from a girl aged 2 to 17 with multiple sclerosis.

For this clonotype: A much larger clonotype is one base distant, so this may be a read error. CDR3 coding DNA: TGCAGGGCTAGTTCGGCCACGAATGAGCAGTTCTTC. It translates to CRASSATNEQFF. The chain carries TRBV20-1 and TRBJ2-1, with D hard to call. Germline values: CDR1 DFQATT, CDR2 SNEGSKA (reference sequence). This CDR3 spans 12 amino acids.

This clonotype was observed at least ten times. The chain is built from TRBV29-1 and TRBJ2-7, with 9 bases fitting TRBD1. The length of the CDR3 is 13 residues. Losses at the gene ends were 4 bases for V and 3 bases for J; bases not matched to a gene: 4. CDR1 is SQVTM, CDR2 ANQGSEA, per germline. CDR3 DNA: TGCAGCGTTGTCTGGACAGGGGTCTACGAGCAGTACTTC. Its protein is CSVVWTGVYEQYF.

The table lists this clonotype with many counts. The chain employs TRBV7-2 and TRBJ2-7; D not resolved. The V end lost 6 bases, the J end lost 0 bases, and 3 bases lay between the germline ends. From germline, CDR1 is SGHTA and CDR2 FQGNSA. There are 11 residues in the CDR3. CDR3 bases: TGTGCCAGCAGTTTCTCCTACGAGCAGTACTTC. Translation: CASSFSYEQYF. Together with reference TRBV7-2 and TRBJ2-7, the CDR3 gives the full variable domain: GAGVSQSPSNKVTEKGKDVELRCDPISGHTALYWYRQSLGQGLEFLIYFQGNSAPDKSGLPSDRFSAERTGGSVSTLTIQRTQQEDSAVYLCASSFSYEQYFGPGTRLTVT.

The chain has TRBV2 and TRBJ2-3; 10 bases are a match to TRBD2. The junction had 0 bases not matched to a gene; V was cut back by 6 bases and J by 0 bases. The CDR3 is 14 residues long. Germline V gene sequence: CDR1 SNHLY, CDR2 FYNNEI. The CDR3 bases are TGTGCCAGCAGACTAGCGGGGAGCACAGATACGCAGTATTTT. This codes for CASRLAGSTDTQYF.

This clonotype was observed a few times. The CDR3 reads CASSEGLVGSTDTQYF. For the CDR3, the DNA is TGTGCCAGCAGTGAAGGACTAGTTGGGAGCACAGATACGCAGTATTTT. V and J are TRBV2 and TRBJ2-3; tentatively, D is TRBD2 (6 bases). CDR3 length: 16 amino acids. The germline gives CDR1 SNHLY, CDR2 FYNNEI. Trimming pared 1 base from V and 0 bases from J, leaving 11 bases between.

The sample holds many counts of this clonotype. The chain combines TRBV7-3 with TRBJ1-4, with 7 nucleotides matching TRBD1. This CDR3 spans 14 amino acids. CDR1 and CDR2 from the germline V gene are SGHTA and FQGTGA. V shed 8 bases, J shed 6 bases, and the junction held 9 bases outside the gene matches. This chain's CDR3 is CASARQGGDEKLFF. Here the CDR3 DNA reads TGTGCCAGCGCCCGCCAGGGGGGCGATGAAAAACTGTTTTTT. The full variable domain, rest sourced from reference TRBV7-3 and TRBJ1-4, is GAGVSQTPSNKVTEKGKYVELRCDPISGHTALYWYRQSLGQGPEFLIYFQGTGAADDSGLPNDRFFAVRPEGSVSTLKIQRTERGDSAVYLCASARQGGDEKLFFGSGTQLSVL.

This clonotype came up many times. V is TRBV6-2 or TRBV6-3 and J is TRBJ2-5; no reliable D call. CDR1 is MNHEY and CDR2 is SVGEGT in the germline V gene. Trimming removed 3 bases at V and 2 bases at J, with 4 bases between. The CDR3 runs 12 residues. CDR3 in DNA: TGTGCCAGCAGTTATCCTCAAGAGACCCAGTACTTC. This encodes CASSYPQETQYF.

This clonotype was seen many times. V and J are TRBV7-2 and TRBJ2-5, with a possible D match to TRBD2 (6 bases). Germline loops: CDR1 SGHTA, CDR2 FQGNSA. The V and J ends lost 3 bases and 11 bases respectively, with 22 bases between them. This CDR3 is 15 amino acids long. The CDR3 reads CASSFSGTGTWEQYF. In DNA, the CDR3 is TGTGCCAGCAGCTTCTCCGGGACTGGTACGTGGGAGCAGTACTTC.

This clonotype occurred a few times. The CDR3: CASSLTSGGTNEQFF. CDR3 bases: TGTGCCAGCAGTTTAACTAGCGGGGGGACCAATGAGCAGTTCTTC. The chain uses TRBV12-3 or TRBV12-4 and TRBJ2-1; 12 bases agree with TRBD2. The CDR3 consists of 15 residues. The ends lost 2 bases at V and 6 bases at J; junction bases unmatched: 2.

This clonotype was found a few times. The gene calls are TRBV5-1 and TRBJ1-1; D is perhaps TRBD1 (5 bases). Germline-derived CDR1 and CDR2 are SGHRS and YFSETQ. The CDR3 spans 9 residues. Trimming left V 6 bases short and J 8 bases short, with 5 bases between. CDR3 loop: CASTGEAFF. The DNA for the CDR3 is TGCGCCAGCACAGGGGAAGCTTTCTTT. The whole variable domain, filled in from reference TRBV5-1 and TRBJ1-1, reads KAGVTQTPRYLIKTRGQQVTLSCSPISGHRSVSWYQQTPGQGLQFLFEYFSETQRNKGNFPGRFSGRQFSNSRSEMNVSTLELGDSALYLCASTGEAFFGQGTRLTVV.

This clonotype was seen at least ten times. The rearrangement uses TRBV11-2 and TRBJ2-1; 11 nucleotides agree with TRBD2. V lost 6 bases to trimming and J lost 0 bases; unmatched junction nucleotides: 4. This CDR3 has 16 amino acids. The germline CDR1 and CDR2 sequences are SGHAT and FQNNGV. CDR3 amino acids: CASRSSGGSSYNEQFF. As DNA, the CDR3 is TGTGCCAGCAGGTCTAGCGGGGGGAGCTCCTACAATGAGCAGTTCTTC.

The V gene is TRBV5-6, the J gene TRBJ2-3; 7 bases fit TRBD2. J lost 3 bases, V lost 4 bases, and 8 bases had no gene match. The CDR3 has 15 amino acids. Germline CDR1 SGHDT, CDR2 YYEEEE. This chain's CDR3 is CASSPRGIPTDTQYF. CDR3 bases: TGTGCCAGCAGCCCGCGGGGGATTCCAACAGATACGCAGTATTTT.

This clonotype was observed at least ten times. V is TRBV18 and J is TRBJ1-2; D perhaps matches TRBD1 (5 bases). Trimming pared 6 bases from V and 7 bases from J, leaving 15 bases between. This CDR3 has 13 amino acids. Germline-derived CDR1 and CDR2 are KGHSH and LQKENI. CDR3 protein: CASSPGRAGGYTF. CDR3 bases: TGTGCCAGCTCCCCGGGCAGGGCCGGTGGCTACACCTTC.

In its sample, this clonotype was seen many times. The V gene is TRBV5-6, the J gene TRBJ2-7; possible D gene TRBD1, 5 bases. The V and J ends lost 1 base and 2 bases respectively, with 7 bases between them. The CDR3 is 13 amino acids. Germline V gives CDR1 SGHDT, CDR2 YYEEEE. Written as DNA, the CDR3 is TGTGCCAGCAGCTTGACAGGCCCCTACGAGCAGTACTTC. Its translation is CASSLTGPYEQYF.

This clonotype was seen more than once but under ten times. The rearrangement joins TRBV5-1 to TRBJ2-7; D unclear. V was cut by 4 bases and J by 3 bases, with 5 bases left in between. CDR1 SGHRS and CDR2 YFSETQ come from the germline V gene. The length of the CDR3 is 11 residues. Written as DNA, the CDR3 is TGCGCCAGCAGCGATGGCTACGAGCAGTACTTC. Its protein product is CASSDGYEQYF.

In this sample, this clonotype turned up many times. The V call is TRBV27, the J call TRBJ1-1; TRBD1 is a possible D gene (5 bases). Germline loops: CDR1 MNHEY, CDR2 SMNVEV (reference sequence). The CDR3 is 13 amino acids. Deletions cut 7 bases from V and 7 bases from J, with 16 bases between. Here the CDR3 reads CASNPRQKGEAFF. For the CDR3, the DNA is TGTGCCAGCAACCCCAGACAGAAAGGTGAAGCTTTCTTT.

As regards this clonotype: This sequence may be a read error, since a much larger clone differs from it by one base. The chain links TRBV9 to TRBJ2-3; D is uncertain. This CDR3 has 13 amino acids. CDR1 is SGDLS and CDR2 is YYNGEE in the germline V gene. The CDR3, as DNA: TGTGCCAGCAGCGCCGAGTACACAGATACGCGGTATTTT. Its translation is CASSAEYTDTRYF.

Ten or more counts support this clonotype. This sequence joins TRBV5-1 and TRBJ2-3, with D perhaps given as TRBD1 or TRBD2 (5 bases each). CDR1 SGHRS and CDR2 YFSETQ come from the germline V gene. With 4 bases removed from V and 0 bases from J, the gap between germline ends came to 9 bases. The CDR3 loop spans 14 amino acids. The CDR3 spells CASSQGESTDTQYF. CDR3 nucleotide sequence: TGCGCCAGCAGCCAAGGGGAGAGCACAGATACGCAGTATTTT.

This clonotype has just a few counts. With a much larger clone just one base away, this may be a read error. V usage is TRBV6-5 and J usage is TRBJ2-1, with D unresolved. Germline V lookup: CDR1 MNHEY, CDR2 SVGAGI. The CDR3 totals 12 residues. The CDR3 sequence is CARSYSGNEQFF. In DNA, the CDR3 is TGTGCCCGCAGTTACTCGGGTAATGAGCAGTTCTTC.

This clonotype was observed many times. This chain links TRBV29-1 with TRBJ2-7, with no clear D. The germline V gene has CDR1 SQVTM and CDR2 ANQGSEA. V was trimmed by 6 bases and J by 3 bases, leaving 9 bases between them. The CDR3 has 11 residues. The CDR3 nucleotides are TGCAGCGTACAGACAAGCTACGAGCAGTACTTC. This translates into CSVQTSYEQYF.

In this sample, this clonotype turned up many times. The genes are TRBV10-3 and TRBJ2-5, with D possibly being TRBD1 (5 bases). With 6 bases removed from V and 1 base from J, the gap between germline ends came to 12 bases. Germline CDR1 and CDR2: ENHRY and SYGVKD. The CDR3 extends over 14 amino acids. CDR3 residues: CAIRGSRVQETQYF. The CDR3 DNA sequence: TGTGCCATCAGGGGCAGCAGGGTCCAAGAGACCCAGTACTTC.

This clonotype was detected many times. This rearrangement joins TRBV5-1 to TRBJ2-7; D is ambiguous. This CDR3 has 14 residues. Trimming took off 4 bases at V and 2 bases at J, with 13 bases between the two ends. Germline V gene sequence: CDR1 SGHRS, CDR2 YFSETQ. The CDR3 protein is CASSPLGDPYEQYF. CDR3 in DNA: TGCGCCAGCAGCCCCCTGGGCGATCCCTACGAGCAGTACTTC.

Remarks on this clonotype: A much larger clone lies a single base off, so this may be a read error. This rearrangement joins TRBV20-1 to TRBJ1-5, with D tentatively TRBD1 (5 bases). Per germline, CDR1 DFQATT and CDR2 SNEGSKA (reference sequence). The CDR3 runs 12 residues. Here the CDR3 reads CRAREGNQPQHF. DNA of the CDR3: TGCAGGGCTAGAGAGGGGAATCAGCCCCAGCATTTT.

Turning to this clonotype: A single base separates this from a much larger clone, so it may be a read error. The chain combines TRBV7-9 with TRBJ2-7; a weak D match, TRBD1 (5 bases). The CDR3 is made up of 14 amino acids. Germline CDR1 SEHNR, CDR2 FQNEAQ (reference sequence). The CDR3 DNA sequence: TGTGCCCGCAGCCCTGGGTATGGGGCGTACGAGCAGTACTTC. This encodes CARSPGYGAYEQYF.

This clonotype was counted only a few times. CDR3 nucleotide sequence: TGTGCCAGCAGTTACAGGGGGACAGGCTACAATGAGCAGTACTTC. This codes for CASSYRGTGYNEQYF. This sequence joins TRBV6-2 or TRBV6-3 and TRBJ2-7; 8 nucleotides match TRBD1. The CDR3 has 15 amino acids. CDR1 MNHEY and CDR2 SVGEGT come from the germline V gene. The V segment lost 2 bases and the J segment 7 bases; nucleotides outside the gene matches: 10.

The chain uses TRBV14 and TRBJ2-7; 7 nucleotides agree with TRBD1. V shed 4 bases and J 0 bases; nucleotides not matched to a gene: 9. CDR3 size: 16 residues. Germline CDR1 SGHDN, CDR2 FVKESK. For the CDR3, the DNA is TGTGCCAGCAGCCGAAACCCGACAGGGTTCTCCTACGAGCAGTACTTC. Translating gives CASSRNPTGFSYEQYF.

V gene TRBV12-3 or TRBV12-4 combines with J gene TRBJ1-2; tentatively, D is TRBD1 (6 bases). This CDR3 is 13 amino acids long. The ends were cut back, 5 bases at V and 8 bases at J, with 15 bases in the middle. CDR3 sequence: CASSGGQRLGYTF. CDR3 coding DNA: TGTGCCAGCAGTGGAGGACAGCGGTTGGGCTACACCTTC.

This clonotype was observed a handful of times. The CDR3 bases are TGTGCCAGCAGCTCTAAGGAGCCTATAGCGGGCTCGAGCTCCTACGAGCAGTACTTC. Translation gives CASSSKEPIAGSSSYEQYF. The chain employs TRBV11-1 and TRBJ2-7; 7 bases line up with TRBD2. The germline gives CDR1 SGHAT, CDR2 FQDESV (reference sequence). The CDR3 is made up of 19 amino acids. Losses at the gene ends were 4 bases for V and 0 bases for J; bases not matched to a gene: 18.

This clonotype was counted a few times. The V gene is TRBV20-1, the J gene TRBJ1-2; D remains ambiguous. CDR1 and CDR2 from the germline V gene are DFQATT and SNEGSKA (reference sequence). The CDR3 spans 12 residues. V was cut by 3 bases and J by 6 bases, with 11 bases left in between. Here the CDR3 reads CSARRYPHGYTF. The CDR3, as DNA: TGCAGTGCTAGGCGTTATCCCCATGGCTACACCTTC.

This clonotype was seen many times. The V gene is TRBV6-2 or TRBV6-3, the J gene TRBJ2-1; TRBD2 aligns across 10 bases. V gave up 10 bases and J gave up 2 bases; unmatched junction bases: 2. Germline V CDR1 and CDR2: MNHEY, SVGEGT. CDR3 length: 13 amino acids. The chain's CDR3 is CANSGGAYNEQFF. The CDR3 bases are TGTGCCAACAGCGGGGGGGCCTACAATGAGCAGTTCTTC.

V and J are TRBV4-1 and TRBJ2-3, with 15 bases aligning to TRBD2. This CDR3 has 20 amino acids. CDR1 MGHRA and CDR2 YSYEKL come from the germline V gene. V dropped 4 bases and J dropped 0; count of bases not matched to a gene: 11. This CDR3 is CASSRKGLAGGLTSTDTQYF. CDR3 bases: TGCGCCAGCAGCCGAAAGGGACTAGCGGGGGGCCTCACTAGCACAGATACGCAGTATTTT.

The rearrangement joins TRBV12-3 or TRBV12-4 to TRBJ2-5, with D tentatively TRBD1 or TRBD2 (5 bases each). CDR3 length: 13 residues. Trimming stripped 5 bases from V and 4 bases from J, with 11 bases between. The DNA of the CDR3 is TGTGCCAGCAGTCGCCTGGGGACAGAGACCCAGTACTTC. The encoded protein is CASSRLGTETQYF.